What follows are 5 T cell receptor beta chains derived from one specimen sequenced in a study of shared clonotypes between healthy human individuals. Assay: immunoSEQ multiplex PCR; the TCRdb copy retains only in-frame clones and omits some. The table records 450,000 to 650,000 clones, around 78% of them present only once. Sequencing was carried out using PBMCs. The receptors come from a woman aged 40 to 50 in good health. Some clones in this sample may be carry-over from other donors' samples.

This clone was picked up a small number of times. The V gene is TRBV7-6, the J gene TRBJ2-3, with D hard to call. Trimming shortened V by 1 base and J by 0 bases, and 8 bases separated the two germline ends. CDR3 length: 15 residues. Germline CDR1 and CDR2: SGHVS and FNYEAQ. CDR3 region: CASSLGVRSTDTQYF. As DNA, the CDR3 is TGTGCCAGCAGCTTAGGGGTCAGGAGCACAGATACGCAGTATTTT.

J is TRBJ2-5 and V is TRBV5-1; D possibly uses TRBD1 or TRBD2 (6 bases each). The CDR3 loop spans 15 amino acids. Germline CDR1 is SGHRS and CDR2 is YFSETQ. The ends were cut back, 3 bases at V and 1 base at J, with 13 bases in the middle. This CDR3 is CASSYQGGPQETQYF. For the CDR3, the DNA is TGCGCCAGCAGCTATCAAGGGGGGCCCCAAGAGACCCAGTACTTC.

The chain couples TRBV19 to TRBJ1-5, with D uncertain. In germline, CDR1 is LNHDA, CDR2 SQIVND (reference sequence). The CDR3 sequence is 15 residues long. V was cut by 6 bases and J by 0 bases, with 12 bases left in between. The CDR3 nucleotides are TGTGCCAGTAGCAGAGGAGATTTTAGCAATCAGCCCCAGCATTTT. It yields the protein CASSRGDFSNQPQHF.

As for this clone: This CDR3 is also generated by other DNA sequences in the sample. This sequence joins TRBV18 and TRBJ1-5, with a weak D call TRBD1 (6 bases). The CDR3 runs 17 residues. The germline gives CDR1 KGHSH, CDR2 LQKENI. V was shortened by 5 bases and J by 0 bases, with 17 bases between the two germline ends. In DNA form, the CDR3 reads TGTGCCAGCTCATCAGGGGCAGGAGTGGTTAGCAATCAGCCCCAGCATTTT. Translation: CASSSGAGVVSNQPQHF. Full variable domain (missing parts from reference TRBV18 and TRBJ1-5): NAGVMQNPRHLVRRRGQEARLRCSPMKGHSHVYWYRQLPEEGLKFMVYLQKENIIDESGMPKERFSAEFPKEGPSILRIQQVVRGDSAAYFCASSSGAGVVSNQPQHFGDGTRLSIL.

A remark on this clone: One end of the junction varies from germline; a read error may be responsible. Additional DNA sequences in this sample encode the identical CDR3. CDR3 amino acids: CASRLTVSTDTQYF. The CDR3 nucleotides are TGCGCCAGCAGATTAACAGTTAGCACAGATACGCAGTATTTT. The V call is TRBV6-1, the J call TRBJ2-3; no clear D gene. CDR1 is MNHNS, CDR2 SASEGT, per germline. The CDR3 has 14 amino acids.